This T cell receptor (beta chain) was captured by sequencing in a study of tissue T cells after allogeneic stem cell transplantation (dated by TCRdb to between 2022 and 2023). Regarding the complete study: When multiple samples of a tissue were available, H&E sections were reviewed by a pathologist, and samples with histologically apparent lymphocytes were prioritized for sequencing. The study profiled TCR beta repertoires in many tissues obtained from research autopsies of patients with and without GVHD, and also in mouse models of GVHD. The human part of the study was a prospective observational study with no blinding and no randomization. On the study overall, not on this receptor specifically: Which tissue TCRs were alloreactive or antigen-specific was not determined in the study, and some clones might have been persisting host cells. No blood samples were available for the non-GVHD comparator patients. Only a few T cell clones appeared in more than one patient, yet motif-based clustering showed tissue-specific repertoire signatures that were shared between patients. In both patients and mice, T cells from blood and spleen covered only a limited part of the TCR repertoire found in tissues. Within patients, how anatomically similar tissues were was a major factor shaping TCR repertoire composition, regardless of disease or transplant status. The patient cohort was small and clinically heterogeneous, and sampling depth was acknowledged as a limitation.

The CDR3 covers 11 residues, taking in both the cysteine and the phenylalanine. Only the CDR3 part of the read is kept: 33 bases, read in frame from the first base. For CDR1 and CDR2, the germline V gene lists MDHEN and SYDVKM. V is cut by 8 bases and J by 3 bases, and the space between the germline ends is 8 bases. Of note for this clone: Its antigen is not yet known. No base quality values were provided; no much bigger clone lies one nucleotide off.

The receptor library was made with the immunoSEQ multiplex PCR assay. Adaptive Biotechnologies performed TCRbeta CDR3 sequencing at survey depth and reported CDR3 sequences, V/J genes, productive frequency, and template counts. TCR beta CDR3 regions were amplified from genomic DNA rather than RNA. The study's processing was this. Pairwise repertoire overlap between tissues was quantified with Jensen-Shannon divergence, where 1 means complete divergence and 0 identical. Tissues were grouped by single-linkage agglomerative hierarchical clustering of pairwise JSD values, and the clustering results were shown as dendrograms. All patient samples were analyzed with GLIPH2 using simulation_depth 1000, kmer_min_depth 3 and cdr3_length_cutoff 8, and only groups containing more than two unique CDR3s were kept. A standardized tissue-overlap score was calculated by extrapolating Jaccard GLIPH-group overlap across patients to a standard repertoire size of 1000 clones. To look at how diversity was associated with clinical or experimental variables, linear mixed-effect models were used, with tissue treated as a fixed effect and individual treated as a random effect. The source is immuneACCESS, and TCRdb retained only in-frame sequences with V and J called. Part of the clones is not carried over; for the studies checked, unresolved V genes explain less than half of this, and the remainder is unexplained. V and J calls plus clone size are reproduced from that table; the DNA served to infer D and trimming. The sample table lists 9,500 to 15,000 clones, less than 85% of them with a count of one. Of the sample, over 13% falls within the top ten clones.

This specimen's time point label, interpreted: human tissue collected at research (rapid) autopsy. For comparison, three non-HCT patients with other cancers were selected retrospectively, each having at least five GI tract samples and no known GI disease at death. After a median post-mortem interval of about nine hours, the autopsy tissues collected included GI sites spanning esophagus to rectum, along with liver, skin and lymphoid organs including spleen. Each autopsy specimen was bisected, with one portion flash-frozen in liquid nitrogen and the remainder formalin-fixed, and the outer muscle layers of GI specimens were removed. To extract genomic DNA from frozen tissues, either the Mag-Bind Blood & Tissue DNA HDQ 96 Kit on a Chemagic 360 or the DNeasy Blood & Tissue Kit was used. Extracted DNA was further purified with the Genomic DNA Clean & Concentrator-25 kit because of concern about red blood cell contamination.

The sample was tissue from the right colon, taken at autopsy. The chain couples TRBV28 to TRBJ2-7, with the D segment identity uncertain. The sequence came from a woman aged 18 to 50 with breast cancer. The CDR3 loop reads CASSRYYEQYF. The sequence in DNA is TGTGCCAGCTCCAGGTACTACGAGCAGTACTTC.